Listed below are T cell receptor beta chains from one sample, sequenced in a study of shared clonotypes between healthy human individuals. Clones were sequenced by immunoSEQ multiplex PCR, and TCRdb holds only the in-frame ones, with some missing. The sample yields a few million clones, about 92% seen once. The specimen sequenced was naive CD4+ T cells from PBMCs. The receptor source for this set is a man aged 18 to 30 in good health. Some clones in this sample may be carry-over from other donors' samples. The CDR3 runs from the conserved cysteine through the conserved F or W. A D gene is named only where the DNA matches it firmly. Size is stated for part of the rows, as once, few or many counts, or as a class when the clone is expanded.

cdr3_nt: TGTGCCAGCAGCGTGCGGGACCCTAATACGGGTGGCTACACCTTC; cdr3_aa: CASSVRDPNTGGYTF; j_call: TRBJ1-2; clone_size: once; d_call: .; v_call: TRBV9
cdr3_nt: TGTGCCAGTAGTCGGGTGGCATCTGGGGCCAACGTCCTGACTTTC; cdr3_aa: CASSRVASGANVLTF; j_call: TRBJ2-6; clone_size: .; d_call: .; v_call: TRBV19
cdr3_nt: TGCGCCAGCGCCCCTCGGGACAGGGACCCACTGGGGAACACCATATATTTT; cdr3_aa: CASAPRDRDPLGNTIYF; j_call: TRBJ1-3; clone_size: .; d_call: TRBD1; v_call: TRBV23-1
cdr3_nt: TGCGCCAGCAGCCAAGACGTTGTGAGGCTCTTGAGCTCCTACGAGCAGTACTTC; cdr3_aa: CASSQDVVRLLSSYEQYF; j_call: TRBJ2-7; clone_size: .; d_call: .; v_call: TRBV4-3
cdr3_nt: TGCGCCAGCAGCCACGGAACTCTGACGATAGGGACTTATGGCTACACCTTC; cdr3_aa: CASSHGTLTIGTYGYTF; j_call: TRBJ1-2; clone_size: .; d_call: .; v_call: TRBV4-1
cdr3_nt: TGCGCCAGCAGTCAACACCGGGACAGGGGGCCCACTAACTATGGCTACACCTTC; cdr3_aa: CASSQHRDRGPTNYGYTF; j_call: TRBJ1-2; clone_size: .; d_call: TRBD1; v_call: TRBV10-1
cdr3_nt: TGTGCCAGCAGCTTGGGATGGAGGTCAGGGGAGCAGTTCTTC; cdr3_aa: CASSLGWRSGEQFF; j_call: TRBJ2-1; clone_size: .; d_call: .; v_call: TRBV5-6
cdr3_nt: TGCAGCGTTGTACAGACCAACACTGGAAACACCATATATTTT; cdr3_aa: CSVVQTNTGNTIYF; j_call: TRBJ1-3; clone_size: .; d_call: .; v_call: TRBV29-1
cdr3_nt: TGTGCCAGCAGACACAGAACAACTAATGAAAAACTGTTTTTT; cdr3_aa: CASRHRTTNEKLFF; j_call: TRBJ1-4; clone_size: once; d_call: .; v_call: TRBV28
cdr3_nt: TGCGCCAGCAGCTTGGTAGCGGGAGGGCAAGAGACCCAGTACTTC; cdr3_aa: CASSLVAGGQETQYF; j_call: TRBJ2-5; clone_size: .; d_call: TRBD2; v_call: TRBV5-1
cdr3_nt: TGTGCCAGCAGCTTGGGCGGTAGCGGGAACATTCAGTACTTC; cdr3_aa: CASSLGGSGNIQYF; j_call: TRBJ2-4; clone_size: .; d_call: TRBD2; v_call: TRBV5-6
cdr3_nt: TGCGCCAGCAGCTTGGGACTAGGCAATCAGCCCCAGCATTTT; cdr3_aa: CASSLGLGNQPQHF; j_call: TRBJ1-5; clone_size: once; d_call: .; v_call: TRBV5-1
cdr3_nt: TGTGCCAGCAGTGAACCCCAAGGAGGGAACTATGGCTACACCTTC; cdr3_aa: CASSEPQGGNYGYTF; j_call: TRBJ1-2; clone_size: .; d_call: .; v_call: TRBV25-1
cdr3_nt: TGTGCCAGCAGTTACTTGGGAGGGGAGCAGTACTTC; cdr3_aa: CASSYLGGEQYF; j_call: TRBJ2-7; clone_size: .; d_call: TRBD2; v_call: TRBV6-5
cdr3_nt: TGCAGCGTTGCGGCTAGCGGGAGGGGGACCAATGAGCAGTTCTTC; cdr3_aa: CSVAASGRGTNEQFF; j_call: TRBJ2-1; clone_size: .; d_call: TRBD2; v_call: TRBV29-1
cdr3_nt: TGTGCCAGCAGCGTAGTTTCCGGGAGTCTCACAGATACGCAGTATTTT; cdr3_aa: CASSVVSGSLTDTQYF; j_call: TRBJ2-3; clone_size: .; d_call: .; v_call: TRBV9
cdr3_nt: TGTGCCAGCAGCGTCGACATGGACACTGAAGCTTTCTTT; cdr3_aa: CASSVDMDTEAFF; j_call: TRBJ1-1; clone_size: .; d_call: .; v_call: TRBV11-3
cdr3_nt: TGTGCCAGTAGTGCTGGACTAGCGCGAGCAGCCAAAAACATTCAGTACTTC; cdr3_aa: CASSAGLARAAKNIQYF; j_call: TRBJ2-4; clone_size: .; d_call: TRBD2; v_call: TRBV19
cdr3_nt: TGCGCCAGCAGCCGACAAGCGGATTCCTACGAGCAGTACTTC; cdr3_aa: CASSRQADSYEQYF; j_call: TRBJ2-7; clone_size: .; d_call: .; v_call: TRBV4-1
cdr3_nt: TGTGCCAGCAGCCGAGATTCTAACTATGGCTACACCTTC; cdr3_aa: CASSRDSNYGYTF; j_call: TRBJ1-2; clone_size: .; d_call: .; v_call: TRBV5-4
cdr3_nt: TGTGCCAGCAGTAAGTTACCCCATGGATCACCCCTCCACTTT; cdr3_aa: CASSKLPHGSPLHF; j_call: TRBJ1-6; clone_size: .; d_call: .; v_call: TRBV6-1
cdr3_nt: TGTGCCAGTAGTGAGCTAGCGGGAGACACAGATACGCAGTATTTT; cdr3_aa: CASSELAGDTDTQYF; j_call: TRBJ2-3; clone_size: .; d_call: TRBD2; v_call: TRBV19
cdr3_nt: TGTGCCAGCAGCTTAACCCCCTGGGACGGTGAGCAGTTCTTC; cdr3_aa: CASSLTPWDGEQFF; j_call: TRBJ2-1; clone_size: .; d_call: .; v_call: TRBV11-3
cdr3_nt: TGTGCCAGCAGCCGTCAAGCGGGAGGTTACACAGATACGCAGTATTTT; cdr3_aa: CASSRQAGGYTDTQYF; j_call: TRBJ2-3; clone_size: .; d_call: TRBD2; v_call: TRBV7-2
cdr3_nt: TGTGCCAGCAGTGAGTTCGGTCCAGCGGCGATCACAGATACGCAGTATTTT; cdr3_aa: CASSEFGPAAITDTQYF; j_call: TRBJ2-3; clone_size: .; d_call: .; v_call: TRBV6-1
cdr3_nt: TGTGCCAGCAGGTCAGGGGGCAAGAACACCGGGGAGCTGTTTTTT; cdr3_aa: CASRSGGKNTGELFF; j_call: TRBJ2-2; clone_size: once; d_call: TRBD1; v_call: TRBV5-8
cdr3_nt: TGTGCCAGCATGGAATCTGCTTCTGGAAACACCATATATTTT; cdr3_aa: CASMESASGNTIYF; j_call: TRBJ1-3; clone_size: .; d_call: .; v_call: TRBV28
cdr3_nt: TGCGCCAGCAGCTTGGACGGCAGCTTCACCGGGGAGCTGTTTTTT; cdr3_aa: CASSLDGSFTGELFF; j_call: TRBJ2-2; clone_size: .; d_call: .; v_call: TRBV5-1
cdr3_nt: TGTGCCAGCAGTTACTCCACTAGCGGGATTCCGGGCGAGCAGTACTTC; cdr3_aa: CASSYSTSGIPGEQYF; j_call: TRBJ2-7; clone_size: .; d_call: TRBD2; v_call: TRBV6-5
cdr3_nt: TGTGCCAGCAGAACAGAGTTCTACGAGCAGTACTTC; cdr3_aa: CASRTEFYEQYF; j_call: TRBJ2-7; clone_size: .; d_call: .; v_call: TRBV2
cdr3_nt: TGCGCCAGCCGTCTCGACGGAGAGAATCAGCCCCAGCATTTT; cdr3_aa: CASRLDGENQPQHF; j_call: TRBJ1-5; clone_size: .; d_call: .; v_call: TRBV23-1
cdr3_nt: TGCGCCAGCAGCTGGGACAGCTCCAAAAACATTCAGTACTTC; cdr3_aa: CASSWDSSKNIQYF; j_call: TRBJ2-4; clone_size: .; d_call: TRBD1; v_call: TRBV5-1
cdr3_nt: TGTGCCAGCAGTCCCCGAAACACGCGGGAGACCCAGTACTTC; cdr3_aa: CASSPRNTRETQYF; j_call: TRBJ2-5; clone_size: .; d_call: .; v_call: TRBV27
cdr3_nt: TGTGCCAGCAGCTTGTGGACTAGCGGGCCAACGAACACCGGGGAGCTGTTTTTT; cdr3_aa: CASSLWTSGPTNTGELFF; j_call: TRBJ2-2; clone_size: .; d_call: TRBD2; v_call: TRBV5-6
cdr3_nt: TGTGCCAGCAGTGAAGCCACTAGCCGTCAGCCCCAGCATTTT; cdr3_aa: CASSEATSRQPQHF; j_call: TRBJ1-5; clone_size: few; d_call: .; v_call: TRBV2
cdr3_nt: TGTGCCAGCAGACCCTCTGAAAGGGGGCCCTACGAGCAGTACTTC; cdr3_aa: CASRPSERGPYEQYF; j_call: TRBJ2-7; clone_size: .; d_call: TRBD1; v_call: TRBV28
cdr3_nt: TGTGCCAGCAGTCCAACTAGCACAGATACGCAGTATTTT; cdr3_aa: CASSPTSTDTQYF; j_call: TRBJ2-3; clone_size: .; d_call: .; v_call: TRBV4-2
cdr3_nt: TGTGCCAGCAGTTTAGCCCCGGGGGCCCGGACCGGGGAGCTGTTTTTT; cdr3_aa: CASSLAPGARTGELFF; j_call: TRBJ2-2; clone_size: .; d_call: .; v_call: TRBV28
cdr3_nt: TGTGCCAGCAGCGTAGGTCCTAGCACAGATACGCAGTATTTT; cdr3_aa: CASSVGPSTDTQYF; j_call: TRBJ2-3; clone_size: few; d_call: .; v_call: TRBV9
cdr3_nt: TGTGCCAGCAGCCCAAGACTAGCGGGAAGGTCCGGGGAGCTGTTTTTT; cdr3_aa: CASSPRLAGRSGELFF; j_call: TRBJ2-2; clone_size: .; d_call: TRBD2; v_call: TRBV5-8
cdr3_nt: TGTGCCAGCAGCCAAACTAGCGGGAGAGTCTACGAGCAGTACTTC; cdr3_aa: CASSQTSGRVYEQYF; j_call: TRBJ2-7; clone_size: .; d_call: TRBD2; v_call: TRBV7-9
cdr3_nt: TGCGCCAGCAGCCCCCGCCGGACAGGTGGCCAAGAGACCCAGTACTTC; cdr3_aa: CASSPRRTGGQETQYF; j_call: TRBJ2-5; clone_size: few; d_call: TRBD1; v_call: TRBV5-1
cdr3_nt: TGTGCCAGCAGCTCCTTTTCCGGGACAGGGTTCGGGGAGCTGTTTTTT; cdr3_aa: CASSSFSGTGFGELFF; j_call: TRBJ2-2; clone_size: once; d_call: TRBD1; v_call: TRBV7-7
cdr3_nt: TGTGCCAGCAGTGGGGGGCCCACCGGGGAGCTGTTTTTT; cdr3_aa: CASSGGPTGELFF; j_call: TRBJ2-2; clone_size: .; d_call: .; v_call: TRBV2
cdr3_nt: TGCGCCAGCAGCTTTTCGGATGCCTCCTATGGCTACACCTTC; cdr3_aa: CASSFSDASYGYTF; j_call: TRBJ1-2; clone_size: .; d_call: .; v_call: TRBV5-1
cdr3_nt: TGTGCCAGCAGCTCTCGAGGGAGCGAGCAGTACTTC; cdr3_aa: CASSSRGSEQYF; j_call: TRBJ2-7; clone_size: .; d_call: .; v_call: TRBV7-2